A selection of T cell receptor beta chains follows, all from one sample in a study of T cell repertoires in cytomegalovirus infection. For these TCRs, the target antigens are not known. TCRdb used MiXCR to reprocess the reads, holding one entry per CDR3 protein. The sample carries a few hundred thousand distinct CDR3 sequences, 20% to 25% recorded once. Sample: cultured PBMCs, taken from culture after CMV antigen stimulation. The receptors stem from a human donor in good health (CMV status not recorded). Some clones in this sample may be carry-over from other donors' samples. Each CDR3 is given with its conserved first and last residue. The order of the fields is D gene, clone size, J gene, V gene, CDR3 protein, CDR3 DNA. A D gene is named only where the DNA matches it firmly. The listing skips clone size in some rows; elsewhere it reads once, few, many or a size class.

D: TRBD1
size: NA
J: TRBJ1-2
V: TRBV4-1
CDR3: CASSPPGQGALGYTF
DNA: TGCGCCAGCAGCCCACCCGGACAGGGAGCTTTGGGCTACACCTTC

D: NA
size: NA
J: TRBJ1-1
V: TRBV10-3
CDR3: CAISDSTTFGAEAFF
DNA: TGTGCCATCAGTGATTCCACGACCTTTGGGGCTGAAGCTTTCTTT

D: TRBD2
size: few
J: TRBJ2-3
V: TRBV19
CDR3: CASSILAGFTDTQYF
DNA: TGTGCCAGTAGTATCCTAGCGGGGTTCACAGATACGCAGTATTTT

D: NA
size: many
J: TRBJ2-6
V: TRBV6-5
CDR3: CASSRTGLAGTIGGANVLTF
DNA: TGTGCCAGCAGTCGGACGGGGCTAGCAGGGACAATAGGAGGGGCCAACGTCCTGACTTTC

D: NA
size: few
J: TRBJ2-7
V: TRBV18
CDR3: CASSPGHTSYEQYF
DNA: TGTGCCAGCTCCCCAGGACATACCTCCTACGAGCAGTACTTC

D: NA
size: NA
J: TRBJ2-5
V: TRBV6-1
CDR3: CASGKTATQETQYF
DNA: TGTGCCAGCGGAAAGACAGCAACCCAAGAGACCCAGTACTTC

D: NA
size: many
J: TRBJ1-4
V: TRBV7-9
CDR3: CASSSGLLDGEKLFF
DNA: TGTGCCAGCAGCTCCGGGCTCCTCGACGGGGAAAAACTGTTTTTT

D: NA
size: once
J: TRBJ1-1
V: TRBV3-1
CDR3: CASSHPRRRVTEAFF
DNA: TGTGCCAGCAGCCATCCCAGGCGGAGGGTCACTGAAGCTTTCTTT

D: NA
size: many
J: TRBJ2-3
V: TRBV7-2
CDR3: CASSFGTDTQYF
DNA: TGTGCCAGCAGTTTCGGGACAGATACGCAGTATTTT

D: TRBD1
size: few
J: TRBJ1-2
V: TRBV7-2
CDR3: CASSIQGAGGYTF
DNA: TGTGCCAGCAGCATACAGGGGGCGGGCGGCTACACCTTC

D: NA
size: NA
J: TRBJ2-7
V: TRBV6-6
CDR3: CASMASISFLEQYF
DNA: TGTGCCAGCATGGCTTCTATTTCGTTCCTCGAGCAGTACTTC

D: TRBD2
size: once
J: TRBJ2-5
V: TRBV27
CDR3: CASSPISGSQETQYF
DNA: TGTGCCAGCAGCCCGATTAGCGGGTCCCAAGAGACCCAGTACTTC

D: TRBD2
size: few
J: TRBJ2-1
V: TRBV6-5
CDR3: CASGSGTSGRNEQFF
DNA: TGTGCCAGCGGCTCTGGGACTAGCGGACGCAATGAGCAGTTCTTC

D: NA
size: few
J: TRBJ1-1
V: TRBV7-2
CDR3: CASSLKTGWGTEAFF
DNA: TGTGCCAGCAGCTTAAAAACAGGGTGGGGCACTGAAGCTTTCTTT

D: NA
size: few
J: TRBJ1-2
V: TRBV4-1
CDR3: CASSQGRTYGYTF
DNA: TGCGCCAGCAGCCAGGGAAGGACTTATGGCTACACCTTC

D: NA
size: NA
J: TRBJ2-7
V: TRBV7-8
CDR3: CTSSSRISGTRSF
DNA: TGTACCAGCAGCTCCAGGATTTCGGGGACCCGGAGCTTC

D: NA
size: NA
J: TRBJ1-1
V: TRBV4-1
CDR3: CASSQVLGSMNTEAFF
DNA: TGCGCCAGCAGCCAAGTTTTGGGTAGTATGAACACTGAAGCTTTCTTT

D: TRBD1
size: few
J: TRBJ2-7
V: TRBV27
CDR3: CASSPWDRLSYEQYF
DNA: TGTGCCAGCAGTCCCTGGGACAGGTTATCCTACGAGCAGTACTTC

D: NA
size: NA
J: TRBJ1-2
V: TRBV29-1
CDR3: CSVAGTHRSYGYTF
DNA: TGCAGCGTCGCCGGGACCCACAGGAGCTATGGCTACACCTTC

D: NA
size: few
J: TRBJ1-5
V: TRBV7-8
CDR3: CASSLNRDGGLNSNQPQHF
DNA: TGTGCCAGCAGCTTGAACCGGGACGGGGGATTGAATAGCAATCAGCCCCAGCATTTT

D: TRBD2
size: once
J: TRBJ2-1
V: TRBV28
CDR3: CASSFTSGSRSSYNEQLF
DNA: TGTGCCAGCAGTTTTACTAGCGGGTCGAGGAGCTCCTACAATGAGCAGCTCTTC

D: TRBD1
size: many
J: TRBJ1-5
V: TRBV12-3/TRBV12-4
CDR3: CASSYSGTAYNQPQHF
DNA: TGTGCCAGCAGTTATTCCGGGACAGCATACAATCAGCCCCAGCATTTT

D: NA
size: few
J: TRBJ1-3
V: TRBV11-2
CDR3: CASSSVFGSGNTIYF
DNA: TGTGCCAGCAGCTCCGTATTTGGCTCTGGAAACACCATATATTTT

D: TRBD2
size: few
J: TRBJ2-2
V: TRBV19
CDR3: CASSPGLAGGQNTGELFF
DNA: TGTGCCAGTAGTCCGGGACTAGCGGGAGGCCAGAACACCGGGGAGCTGTTTTTT

D: NA
size: NA
J: TRBJ1-1
V: TRBV19
CDR3: CASSASPTEGSRTEAFF
DNA: TGTGCCAGTAGTGCCTCCCCGACAGAAGGTTCGCGGACTGAAGCTTTCTTT

D: TRBD2
size: NA
J: TRBJ2-2
V: TRBV20-1
CDR3: CSARDRTRNTGELFF
DNA: TGCAGTGCTAGAGACAGGACTAGAAACACCGGGGAGCTGTTTTTT

D: NA
size: NA
J: TRBJ1-2
V: TRBV19
CDR3: CASRGPGAYGYTF
DNA: TGTGCCAGCAGAGGTCCGGGCGCCTATGGCTACACCTTC

D: NA
size: NA
J: TRBJ2-1
V: TRBV6-1
CDR3: CASSEAPGMSKQFF
DNA: TGTGCCAGCAGTGAAGCGCCGGGAATGAGTAAGCAGTTCTTC

D: TRBD1
size: NA
J: TRBJ1-1
V: TRBV5-4
CDR3: CASSFRRGTVTEAFF
DNA: TGTGCCAGCAGCTTTAGGAGGGGGACAGTCACTGAAGCTTTCTTT

D: TRBD1
size: few
J: TRBJ2-2
V: TRBV12-5
CDR3: CASGLARDSLNTGELFF
DNA: TGTGCTAGTGGTTTGGCCCGGGACAGTCTAAACACCGGGGAGCTGTTTTTT

D: NA
size: many
J: TRBJ2-5
V: TRBV7-2
CDR3: CASSLAATQYF
DNA: TGTGCCAGCAGCTTAGCAGCGACCCAGTACTTC